This paragraph covers one TCR beta chain sequence. There is no known antigen for this receptor. No quality values exist for individual bases; no much larger clone is one base distant. The method behind the library was 5' RACE. Sequencing took place on an Illumina HiSeq 2500. A second PCR of roughly 6 to 11 cycles was run with a J-beta primer mix and a sample-barcoded 5' primer. A unique molecular identifier was introduced onto each TCR beta cDNA molecule by a template-switch 5' adaptor carrying 12 random nucleotides. Each sample yielded at least 2.5 million CDR3-containing paired-end reads. First-strand cDNA synthesis was performed from all RNA using the Mint cDNA synthesis kit, with priming by a TRBC-specific oligonucleotide. All cDNA was treated with uracil-DNA glycosylase and then went through a first 18-cycle PCR with the universal primers M1SS and BC2_uni_R. Per the original workflow: Each sample was normalized by randomly selecting 1 million high-quality reads, each carrying a distinct molecular identifier. Reads sharing molecular identifiers were discarded rather than binned into consensus sequences. MiTCR, with a Q25 quality threshold and the strictest error-elimination algorithm, was used for CDR3 identification, clonotype clustering and error correction. Lower-bound total TCR beta diversity was estimated with a nonparametric unseen species model using Euler transformation. TCRdb's own reprocessing of the public reads used fastp at Q25 and MiXCR and kept productive beta chains. One record per CDR3 amino acid sequence lists the most common genes and DNA. The authors' filters were not applied to this entry. The sample includes approximately 810,000 distinct CDR3 sequences, with 29% observed a single time. The biggest ten clones account for 15% to 20% of the sample.

In the germline V gene, CDR1 corresponds to MNHEY and CDR2 to SVGEGT. There are 19 amino acids in the CDR3, from cysteine to phenylalanine inclusive. Just the 57-base CDR3 DNA is kept, in frame starting at base 1. V is pared back by 2 bases and J by 1 base, with 23 bases lying between the germline termini. This entry is derived from a study of blood T cells in healthy people across ages (dated by TCRdb to 2014 to 2015). Regarding the complete study: In model experiments, roughly one uniquely barcoded TCR beta cDNA molecule per two T cells was captured by template switching. The study measured age-related changes in TCR beta repertoire diversity using deep sequencing normalized with unique cDNA molecular identifiers. Four age groups were formed from the donors: young (average roughly 15 years), middle-aged (approximately 40), aged (about 68) and long-lived (approximately 78). Donors of different ages were randomly distributed across sequencing lanes to avoid experimental bias. Two additional independent replicas of 1 million unique cDNA reads from the same blood draw were analyzed for two donors (one aged 18 to 30 and one aged 80 or older). Here is what the overall study found, with its caveats: A strong correlation was found between observed TCR beta diversity and the percentage of naive T cells measured by flow cytometry. The CMV infection status of donors was not known, potentially confounding age-related changes in expanded clonotypes. Observed TCR beta diversity per million T cells fell roughly linearly with age, and a significant reduction was already apparent by age approximately 41. Bulk unsorted PBMC profiling prevented conclusive comparison of naive and antigen-experienced compartments. The long-lived group showed more naive CD4+ T cells, fewer expanded clones and increased TCR diversity than the aged group, suggesting age selection. Estimates of total diversity based on one million sequenced T cells were considered lower bounds and underestimates.

The donors were roughly 39 Caucasian individuals from Russia, aged 6 to 90 years, who were systemically healthy. Each donor gave ten milliliters of peripheral blood, collected into EDTA-treated Vacutainer tubes. Ficoll-Paque density-gradient centrifugation was used to isolate PBMCs, with at least 7 million per sample. Total RNA, at least 5.5 micrograms per sample, was extracted from PBMCs with Trizol reagent. For every donor, an aliquot of PBMCs went through flow cytometry to measure the percentages of naive CD45RAhigh/CD27high T cells. This chain is built from TRBV6-2 or TRBV6-3 and TRBJ1-1; no D gene can be assigned with confidence. Sequenced input: blood. The sequence was obtained from a woman of 80 years or more in good health. CDR3 region: CASSYDTATYFRENTEAFF. In nucleotides, the sequence is TGTGCCAGCAGTTACGATACGGCCACCTACTTTCGGGAGAACACTGAAGCTTTCTTT.